Included here is one T cell receptor beta chain sequence, with context. In the source study's methods: Amplification from reference gene primers served as the basis for estimated nucleated cell counts. Data came from immunoSEQ multiplex PCR; TCRdb stores just in-frame clones and leaves some out. The DNA gave D and trimming, while V, J and clone size come from that table. The sample consists of 200,000 to 250,000 clones, around 84% of them appearing once. This sample was included in a study of blood T cell repertoires in COVID-19. The CDR3 loop spans 14 amino acids. V was shortened by 0 bases and J by 9 bases, with 12 bases between the two germline ends. Germline V CDR1 and CDR2: MNHEY, SVGAGI. Patients from Seattle were sampled longitudinally, starting during active infection.

Sequencing input: peripheral blood. The rearrangement joins TRBV6-5 to TRBJ2-1; D remains unclear. This sequence originates from a woman aged 80 or older with COVID-19, enrolled during active disease. The CDR3, as DNA: TGTGCCAGCAGTTACTCGCCCGATTGGAGTGAGCAGTTCTTC. Its translation is CASSYSPDWSEQFF.